A single sample gave rise to the 16 T cell receptor beta chains below, sequenced in a study of immune evolution from preneoplasia to lung adenocarcinoma. TCRdb keeps only in-frame clones here, not all; method: immunoSEQ multiplex PCR. The repertoire holds around 7,000 clones, with about 80% as singletons. Sequenced material: FFPE adjacent normal lung tissue. These receptor sequences come from a person aged 60 to 85 with lung adenocarcinoma.

This chain links TRBV18 with TRBJ2-7; TRBD2 agrees at 9 bases. J gave up 1 base and V 5 bases, and 6 bases lay outside the gene matches. CDR1 and CDR2 from the germline V gene are KGHSH and LQKENI. The CDR3 length is 15 residues. The CDR3 DNA follows: TGTGCCAGCTCAGGAGGGACTAGCAATTCCTACGAGCAGTACTTC. Translation gives CASSGGTSNSYEQYF.

This chain joins TRBV29-1 and TRBJ1-1; 9 nucleotides align to TRBD1. Losses at the gene ends were 6 bases for V and 3 bases for J; bases not matched to a gene: 5. The CDR3 length is 13 residues. Germline values: CDR1 SQVTM, CDR2 ANQGSEA. CDR3 in amino acids: CSVAGQGYTEAFF. CDR3 in DNA: TGCAGCGTCGCCGGACAGGGGTACACTGAAGCTTTCTTT.

This clone has just a few counts. The sample contains more than one DNA sequence encoding this CDR3. This sequence joins TRBV7-6 and TRBJ2-3; perhaps TRBD2 as D (6 bases). This CDR3 is built from 14 residues. Trimming removed 6 bases at V and 3 bases at J, with 13 bases between. Germline CDR1 reads SGHVS; CDR2 reads FNYEAQ. CDR3: CASSLESGTDTQYF. As DNA, the CDR3 is TGTGCCAGCAGTCTGGAAAGCGGGACAGATACGCAGTATTTT.

The rearrangement uses TRBV11-2 and TRBJ1-3; the match to TRBD1 covers 8 bases. The germline gives CDR1 SGHAT, CDR2 FQNNGV. V was clipped by 4 bases and J by 4 bases; unmatched bases: 3. The length of the CDR3 is 14 residues. The DNA for the CDR3 is TGTGCCAGCAGCTCTCGGACAGGGGGAAACACCATATATTTT. Protein: CASSSRTGGNTIYF.

This chain connects TRBV28 to TRBJ2-7, with D unclear. CDR3 size: 12 residues. Trimming left V 1 base short and J 0 bases short, with 1 base between. Germline CDR1 is MDHEN and CDR2 is SYDVKM. CDR3: CASSLSSYEQYF. The CDR3, as DNA: TGTGCCAGCAGTTTATCCTCCTACGAGCAGTACTTC.

The chain joins TRBV6-1 to TRBJ2-1, with 9 bases identical to TRBD1. V was clipped by 1 base and J by 4 bases; unmatched bases: 5. This CDR3 has 16 residues. In germline, CDR1 is MNHNS, CDR2 SASEGT. CDR3: CASSEGTGVPYNEQFF. As DNA, the CDR3 is TGTGCCAGCAGTGAAGGGACAGGGGTACCGTACAATGAGCAGTTCTTC.

This chain uses TRBV4-3 with TRBJ1-2; 9 bases fit TRBD1. CDR3 length: 15 amino acids. V lost 4 bases to trimming and J lost 7 bases; unmatched junction nucleotides: 10. From germline, CDR1 is LGHNA and CDR2 YSLEER. The CDR3 here is CASSPDRGIAGGYTF. DNA for the CDR3: TGCGCCAGCAGCCCGGACAGGGGAATCGCGGGTGGCTACACCTTC.

The chain has TRBV10-2 and TRBJ1-3; no clear D gene. The CDR3 is made up of 13 amino acids. Germline CDR1 and CDR2: WSHSY and SAAADI. V lost 2 bases and J lost 1, with 3 bases in between. CDR3 nucleotides: TGCGCCAGCAGTGAGCAGTCTGGAAACACCATATATTTT. Translating gives CASSEQSGNTIYF.

The chain joins TRBV29-1 to TRBJ2-7; D may be TRBD1 (6 bases). CDR1 is SQVTM and CDR2 is ANQGSEA in the germline V gene. Between the trimmed V and J ends, which lost 7 bases and 6 bases, there was a span of 19 bases. The CDR3 runs to 13 residues. CDR3 DNA: TGCAGCGCGGAGGTCGGCAGGGGTGTCGAGCAGTACTTC. The encoded protein is CSAEVGRGVEQYF.

The DNA for the CDR3 is TGCGCCAGCAGTACAGGGCAGGACACTGAAGCTTTCTTT. This sequence encodes CASSTGQDTEAFF. The chain recombines TRBV10-2 with TRBJ1-1; possible D gene TRBD1, 6 bases. CDR1 is WSHSY and CDR2 is SAAADI in the germline V gene. V lost 5 bases, J lost 3 bases, and 10 bases lay in between. The CDR3 contains 13 residues.

This clone showed up just once. The V call is TRBV27, the J call TRBJ1-2; D is undetermined. The ends were cut back, 8 bases at V and 0 bases at J, with 10 bases in the middle. CDR3 size: 13 residues. The germline V gene encodes CDR1 MNHEY and CDR2 SMNVEV (reference sequence). The CDR3 reads CASATNPNYGYTF. In nucleotides, the CDR3 is TGTGCCAGCGCAACGAACCCTAACTATGGCTACACCTTC.

The chain joins TRBV6-5 to TRBJ2-1, with TRBD2 matching 8 bases. The CDR3 has 14 amino acids. Trimming at V came to 1 base and at J to 6 bases, leaving 2 bases not matched to a gene. CDR1 and CDR2 (germline): MNHEY, SVGAGI. DNA of the CDR3: TGTGCCAGCAGTTACTACGCGGGAGGCAATGAGCAGTTCTTC. It codes for CASSYYAGGNEQFF.

The CDR3 reads CAVGRGPPRGYTF. The CDR3 DNA sequence: TGTGCCGTGGGCAGGGGCCCTCCCCGGGGCTACACCTTC. This chain uses TRBV6-5 with TRBJ1-2; the D gene is possibly TRBD1 (6 bases). The CDR3 covers 13 residues. In germline, CDR1 is MNHEY, CDR2 SVGAGI. Trimming took 11 bases from V and 8 from J, leaving 21 bases between them.

The chain carries TRBV28 and TRBJ1-2; 7 nucleotides agree with TRBD1. CDR1 is MDHEN, CDR2 SYDVKM, per germline. V lost 1 base, J lost 2 bases, and 4 bases stayed unmatched. The CDR3 is made up of 15 amino acids. CDR3 DNA: TGTGCCAGCAGTTTATATTTGGACAGGAACTATGGCTACACCTTC. This translates into CASSLYLDRNYGYTF.

A note on this clone: The same CDR3 is also encoded by other DNA sequences in this sample. The V and J genes are TRBV5-1 and TRBJ2-7, with 7 nucleotides matching TRBD2. The trim removed 0 bases at V and 7 bases at J, leaving 7 bases unmatched. CDR1 is SGHRS and CDR2 is YFSETQ in the germline V gene. This CDR3 has 14 residues. The CDR3 here is CASSLVSAGGEQYF. The CDR3 nucleotides read TGCGCCAGCAGCTTGGTAAGCGCCGGGGGGGAGCAGTACTTC. Filled out from reference TRBV5-1 and TRBJ2-7, the complete variable domain reads KAGVTQTPRYLIKTRGQQVTLSCSPISGHRSVSWYQQTPGQGLQFLFEYFSETQRNKGNFPGRFSGRQFSNSRSEMNVSTLELGDSALYLCASSLVSAGGEQYFGPGTRLTVT.

The rearrangement joins TRBV10-3 to TRBJ2-2; TRBD1 might be the D (5 bases). The CDR3 runs to 12 residues. V lost 8 bases and J lost 3, with 7 bases in between. Germline-derived CDR1 and CDR2 are ENHRY and SYGVKD. The CDR3 spells CAIAGYTGELFF. The CDR3 bases are TGTGCCATCGCAGGGTACACCGGGGAGCTGTTTTTT.